The 23 T cell receptor beta chains reported below all come from one sample, sequenced in a study of vaccination and CD4 T cells after COVID-19. Treatment meaning: roughly 11-day PBMC culture with coronavirus spike peptide pools or control peptides (ViraFEST assay). Harvesting of the unexposed donor's CD4+ T cells predated the COVID-19 pandemic (2011-2018). Sequenced with the Oncomine TCR Beta short-read assay was DNA taken from cultured CD4+ T cells. TCRdb processed the PCR reads anew with MiXCR; each CDR3 protein has one entry. This sample has about 4,500 distinct CDR3 sequences, with around 63% found just once. Antigens for these TCRs are unknown. Sequencing used CD4+ T cells from blood, cultured in vitro. Source of these receptors: a human donor in good health.

This clonotype occurred a few times. The chain has TRBV6-1 and TRBJ1-1; 7 bases map to TRBD1. CDR3 length: 14 amino acids. V trimming: 6 bases; J trimming: 0 bases; junction bases outside the gene matches: 4. The germline V gene encodes CDR1 MNHNS and CDR2 SASEGT. The CDR3 spells CASRLDRVNTEAFF. As DNA, the CDR3 is TGTGCCAGCAGACTTGACAGGGTGAACACTGAAGCTTTCTTT.

The rearrangement joins TRBV2 to TRBJ2-5, with D perhaps TRBD2 (6 bases). CDR1 and CDR2 from the germline V gene are SNHLY and FYNNEI. This CDR3 comprises 15 residues. V was clipped by 3 bases and J by 7 bases, with 18 bases between them. CDR3 region: CASSDHPGSGGTQYF. DNA for the CDR3: TGTGCCAGCAGTGATCATCCGGGCTCCGGGGGGACCCAGTACTTC.

The chain joins TRBV19 to TRBJ2-7, with 8 bases fitting TRBD1. The J segment lost 5 bases and the V segment lost 6 bases, leaving 18 bases of the junction unmatched. CDR3 length equals 17 residues. CDR1 and CDR2 (germline): LNHDA, SQIVND (reference sequence). Here the CDR3 reads CASSPSATGVLVHEQYF. The DNA of the CDR3 is TGTGCCAGTAGCCCCTCTGCGACAGGGGTTTTAGTCCACGAGCAGTACTTC.

The chain carries TRBV6-1 and TRBJ2-2; 8 bases align to TRBD1. This CDR3 comprises 16 residues. V lost 6 bases, J lost 0 bases, and 6 bases stayed unmatched. Germline CDR1 reads MNHNS; CDR2 reads SASEGT. The CDR3 sequence: CASSRPGQANTGELFF. For the CDR3, the DNA is TGTGCCAGCAGCCGTCCGGGACAGGCGAACACCGGGGAGCTGTTTTTT.

Sample share makes this clonotype large. V gene TRBV6-1 combines with J gene TRBJ1-2, with D tentatively TRBD1 (6 bases). This CDR3 comprises 12 residues. Germline values: CDR1 MNHNS, CDR2 SASEGT. Trimming cost V 6 bases and J 7 bases, with 12 bases left between them. In DNA, the CDR3 is TGTGCCAGCAGCCTTACAGGGCCTGGCTACACCTTC. Translation gives CASSLTGPGYTF.

The rearrangement uses TRBV6-2 or TRBV6-3 and TRBJ2-7; D gene ambiguous. The CDR3 has 15 amino acids. CDR1 is MNHEY and CDR2 is SVGEGT in the germline V gene. V was cut by 0 bases and J by 0 bases, with 9 bases left in between. CDR3 sequence: CASSYSMADSYEQYF. The CDR3 nucleotides are TGTGCCAGCAGTTACTCTATGGCAGACTCCTACGAGCAGTACTTC.

The rearrangement uses TRBV5-5 and TRBJ2-7; 9 positions agree with TRBD1. V shed 3 bases and J 7 bases; nucleotides not matched to a gene: 2. The CDR3 is 12 residues long. Germline lookup yields CDR1 SGHKS and CDR2 YYEKEE (reference sequence). The CDR3 DNA reads as TGTGCCAGCAGCTGGGGACAGGGTGAGCAGTACTTC. Translated: CASSWGQGEQYF.

This chain links TRBV7-2 with TRBJ2-7; 7 bases agree with TRBD2. The length of the CDR3 is 17 residues. Per the germline V gene, CDR1 is SGHTA and CDR2 is FQGNSA. With 1 base clipped from V and 5 bases from J, the junction kept 14 bases outside the gene matches. The CDR3 DNA reads as TGTGCCAGCAGCTTAGGCCCCGGGGGGATTGCTCTTCACGAGCAGTACTTC. It translates to CASSLGPGGIALHEQYF. The full variable domain, completed using reference TRBV7-2 and TRBJ2-7, is GAGVSQSPSNKVTEKGKDVELRCDPISGHTALYWYRQSLGQGLEFLIYFQGNSAPDKSGLPSDRFSAERTGGSVSTLTIQRTQQEDSAVYLCASSLGPGGIALHEQYFGPGTRLTVT.

The chain is built from TRBV5-8 and TRBJ1-1; D uncertain. The CDR3 covers 13 residues. V was cut by 4 bases and J by 3 bases, with 10 bases left in between. CDR1 and CDR2 (germline): SGHTS, YDEGEE. CDR3 sequence reads: CASSGPGYTEAFF. The DNA for the CDR3 is TGTGCCAGCAGCGGACCTGGGTACACTGAAGCTTTCTTT.

J is TRBJ1-4 and V is TRBV7-9, with 8 bases aligning to TRBD1. This CDR3 region has 15 residues. CDR1 and CDR2 (germline): SEHNR, FQNEAQ (reference sequence). V dropped 6 bases and J dropped 0; count of bases not matched to a gene: 3. The CDR3: CASSQGAATNEKLFF. The CDR3 coding sequence is TGTGCCAGCAGTCAGGGGGCCGCAACTAATGAAAAACTGTTTTTT.

This chain uses TRBV29-1 with TRBJ2-1, with 7 positions matching TRBD1. CDR1 is SQVTM and CDR2 is ANQGSEA in the germline V gene. Trimming at V came to 6 bases and at J to 2 bases, leaving 7 bases not matched to a gene. The CDR3 sequence is 14 residues long. CDR3 bases: TGCAGCGTCCCCGGGGACAGTACCTACAATGAGCAGTTCTTC. Protein product: CSVPGDSTYNEQFF.

The chain recombines TRBV20-1 with TRBJ1-2, with D unclear. Looked up from germline, CDR1 is DFQATT and CDR2 is SNEGSKA (reference sequence). Trimming removed 0 bases from V and 4 bases from J, with 12 bases in between. The CDR3 loop spans 14 amino acids. The CDR3 DNA follows: TGCAGTGCTAGAGACCCCCGGGTGCCCTATGGCTACACCTTC. Encoded protein: CSARDPRVPYGYTF.

The sample holds a few counts of this clonotype. The chain has TRBV27 and TRBJ2-7; 12 bases map to TRBD2. This CDR3 comprises 15 residues. Germline CDR1 MNHEY, CDR2 SMNVEV (reference sequence). V lost 2 bases and J lost 3; bases outside the gene matches: 2. The CDR3 nucleotides read TGTGCCAGCAGTTTACTAGCGGGAGGGGACTACGAGCAGTACTTC. This sequence encodes CASSLLAGGDYEQYF.

The rearrangement uses TRBV7-2 and TRBJ1-5, with unresolved D. The V end lost 3 bases, the J end lost 4 bases, and 7 bases lay between the germline ends. The CDR3 loop spans 13 amino acids. The germline CDR1 and CDR2 sequences are SGHTA and FQGNSA. CDR3 loop: CASSFRGNQPQHF. Here the CDR3 DNA reads TGTGCCAGCAGCTTTAGAGGGAATCAGCCCCAGCATTTT. The complete variable domain, with remaining parts taken from reference TRBV7-2 and TRBJ1-5, reads GAGVSQSPSNKVTEKGKDVELRCDPISGHTALYWYRQSLGQGLEFLIYFQGNSAPDKSGLPSDRFSAERTGGSVSTLTIQRTQQEDSAVYLCASSFRGNQPQHFGDGTRLSIL.

The gene calls are TRBV20-1 and TRBJ1-5, with no clear D. Germline loops: CDR1 DFQATT, CDR2 SNEGSKA (reference sequence). The germline V and J ends were trimmed by 0 bases and 7 bases, with 10 bases remaining between them. This CDR3 has 13 amino acids. CDR3 sequence (DNA): TGCAGTGCTAGAGATCATGTGGGACAGCCCCAGCATTTT. Protein: CSARDHVGQPQHF.

This clonotype was seen once. V and J are TRBV19 and TRBJ1-2; the D is unclear. The CDR3 runs to 15 residues. The V gene's germline CDR1 is LNHDA and CDR2 SQIVND (reference sequence). Deletions cut 3 bases from V and 4 bases from J, with 15 bases between. The CDR3 spells CASSIPASGFYGYTF. In DNA form, the CDR3 reads TGTGCCAGTAGTATCCCAGCTAGTGGGTTCTATGGCTACACCTTC.

The V gene is TRBV30, the J gene TRBJ1-2, with a tentative D call TRBD1 (6 bases). The V end was cut by 2 bases, the J end by 5 bases, with 15 bases between. CDR3 size: 14 residues. Germline V gene lookup returns CDR1 GTSNPN and CDR2 SVGIG (reference sequence). CDR3 residues: CAWSLHQGRYGYTF. In nucleotides, the CDR3 is TGTGCCTGGAGTCTCCATCAGGGGCGGTATGGCTACACCTTC. Combining the CDR3 with reference TRBV30 and TRBJ1-2 gives the whole variable domain SQTIHQWPATLVQPVGSPLSLECTVEGTSNPNLYWYRQAAGRGLQLLFYSVGIGQISSEVPQNLSASRPQDRQFILSSKKLLLSDSGFYLCAWSLHQGRYGYTFGSGTRLTVV.

This chain joins TRBV6-4 and TRBJ2-2; D gene unclear. Between the trimmed V and J ends, which lost 5 bases and 4 bases, there was a span of 8 bases. This CDR3 has 13 residues. Germline lookup yields CDR1 MRHNA and CDR2 SNTAGT. The CDR3 nucleotides are TGTGCCAGCAGTCGGGTCAGCACCGGGGAGCTGTTTTTT. As protein: CASSRVSTGELFF.

V and J are TRBV25-1 and TRBJ1-1; D gene unclear. Germline V CDR1 and CDR2: MGHDK, SYGVNS. The CDR3 covers 14 residues. The ends were cut back, 4 bases at V and 0 bases at J, with 9 bases in the middle. The CDR3 sequence: CASSAAGVNTEAFF. The CDR3 coding sequence is TGTGCCAGCAGTGCGGCCGGAGTGAACACTGAAGCTTTCTTT. The whole variable domain, remainder taken from reference TRBV25-1 and TRBJ1-1, is EADIYQTPRYLVIGTGKKITLECSQTMGHDKMYWYQQDPGMELHLIHYSYGVNSTEKGDLSSESTVSRIRTEHFPLTLESARPSHTSQYLCASSAAGVNTEAFFGQGTRLTVV.

V gene TRBV19 combines with J gene TRBJ1-2; D remains ambiguous. The CDR3 spans 13 residues. V was trimmed by 6 bases and J by 5 bases, leaving 13 bases between them. Germline CDR1 LNHDA, CDR2 SQIVND (reference sequence). The CDR3 DNA reads as TGTGCCAGTAGCTCCGTGGGCCTATATGGCTACACCTTC. This codes for CASSSVGLYGYTF.

The chain carries TRBV19 and TRBJ1-5; no clear D gene. V was pared by 4 bases and J by 0 bases, with 4 bases between. Germline V lookup: CDR1 LNHDA, CDR2 SQIVND (reference sequence). The CDR3 totals 13 residues. The CDR3 reads CASSKGSNQPQHF. CDR3 sequence (DNA): TGTGCCAGTAGTAAAGGTAGCAATCAGCCCCAGCATTTT.

The CDR3 DNA reads as TGTGCCAGCAGCTTAGCGGGGGGGCACAATGAGCAGTTCTTC. Protein product: CASSLAGGHNEQFF. V is TRBV11-3 and J is TRBJ2-1; the match to TRBD2 covers 8 bases. J was trimmed by 5 bases and V by 1 base; bases with no gene match: 1. CDR3 size: 14 residues. Per the germline V gene, CDR1 is SGHNT and CDR2 is YENEEA.

The chain carries TRBV10-2 and TRBJ2-7; possibly TRBD2 for D (6 bases). The CDR3 covers 16 residues. V was clipped by 6 bases and J by 3 bases, with 21 bases between them. Germline loops: CDR1 WSHSY, CDR2 SAAADI. The CDR3 loop is CASRPPGTANNYEQYF. The CDR3 DNA is TGCGCCAGCAGGCCTCCCGGGACTGCTAACAACTACGAGCAGTACTTC.